There are many counts of the clone carrying this TCR beta chain. The antigen is not known. The sample is drawn from a study of response to subunit inactivated influenza vaccine. This CDR3 is 14 amino acids long. CDR1 and CDR2 from the germline V gene are SGHRS and YFSETQ. V was pared by 5 bases and J by 0 bases, with 2 bases of the junction left unmatched. A single record per CDR3 protein comes from TCRdb applying MiXCR to the RT-PCR reads. The data show approximately 520,000 distinct CDR3 sequences, roughly 27% seen once. Study-wide results and caveats: The authors proposed limited new T cell recruitment per seasonal influenza vaccination.

The V call is TRBV5-1, the J call TRBJ2-1; 7 nucleotides agree with TRBD2. The origin of this receptor is a man aged 50 to 59 who received an inactivated influenza vaccine. The material was CD4+ T cells sorted from PBMCs, obtained roughly 5 days after vaccination. In DNA, the CDR3 is TGCGCCAGCAGTCTAGCGGACTCCTACAATGAGCAGTTCTTC. This sequence encodes CASSLADSYNEQFF.